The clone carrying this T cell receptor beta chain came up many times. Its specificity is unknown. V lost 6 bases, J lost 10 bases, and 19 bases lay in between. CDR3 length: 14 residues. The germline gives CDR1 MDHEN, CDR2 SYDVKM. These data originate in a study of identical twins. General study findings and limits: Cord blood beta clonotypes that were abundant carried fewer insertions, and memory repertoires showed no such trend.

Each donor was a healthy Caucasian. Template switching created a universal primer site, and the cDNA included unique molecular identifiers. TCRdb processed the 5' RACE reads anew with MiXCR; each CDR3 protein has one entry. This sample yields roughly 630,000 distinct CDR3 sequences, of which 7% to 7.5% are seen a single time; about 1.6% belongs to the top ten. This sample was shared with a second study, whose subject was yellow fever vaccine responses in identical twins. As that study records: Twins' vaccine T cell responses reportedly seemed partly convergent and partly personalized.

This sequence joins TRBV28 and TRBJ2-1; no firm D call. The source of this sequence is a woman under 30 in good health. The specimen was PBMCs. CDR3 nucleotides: TGTGCCAGCAGCCTTTTAATACGAAGACACGAGCAGTTCTTC. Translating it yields CASSLLIRRHEQFF. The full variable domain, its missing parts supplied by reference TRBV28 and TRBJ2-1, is DVKVTQSSRYLVKRTGEKVFLECVQDMDHENMFWYRQDPGLGLRLIYFSYDVKMKEKGDIPEGYSVSREKKERFSLILESASTNQTSMYLCASSLLIRRHEQFFGPGTRLTVL.